This T cell receptor beta chain was profiled in a study of blood T cell repertoires in COVID-19. As for the study in general: Researchers got acute and convalescent COVID-19 samples from the United States, Italy and Spain. PBMCs, B-cell-depleted T cells, or T cells were the source of the cDNA or gDNA that made up the material.

This CDR3 is built from 15 residues. Trimming stripped 4 bases from V and 3 bases from J, with 16 bases between. The germline gives CDR1 LGHNA, CDR2 YSLEER. Per the original methods: For nucleated cells, counts were estimated from reference gene primer amplification. Data came from immunoSEQ multiplex PCR; TCRdb stores just in-frame clones and leaves some out. V and J calls and clone size come straight from that table; D and trimming were deduced from the DNA. The table lists fewer than 250,000 clones, around four fifths of them singletons, with approximately 0.99% in the top ten. The sample comprised peripheral blood. This sequence originates from a man aged 55 to 70 with COVID-19, enrolled during active disease. The chain has TRBV4-3 and TRBJ2-7; a weak D match, TRBD1 (5 bases). The CDR3 DNA reads as TGCGCCAGCAGCCCGAGTAGACAGATAGACTACGAGCAGTACTTC. It is translated as CASSPSRQIDYEQYF.